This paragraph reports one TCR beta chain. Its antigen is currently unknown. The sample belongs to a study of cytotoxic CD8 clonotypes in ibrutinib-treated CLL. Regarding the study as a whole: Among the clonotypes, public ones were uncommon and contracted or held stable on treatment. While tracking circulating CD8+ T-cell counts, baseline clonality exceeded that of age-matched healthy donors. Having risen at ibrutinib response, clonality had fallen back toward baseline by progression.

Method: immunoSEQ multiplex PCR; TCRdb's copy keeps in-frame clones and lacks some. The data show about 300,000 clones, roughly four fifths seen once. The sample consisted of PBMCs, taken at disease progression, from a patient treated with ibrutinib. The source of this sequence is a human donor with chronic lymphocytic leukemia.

CDR3: CASSPRDREGTEAFF. CDR3 DNA sequence: TGTGCCAGCAGCCCACGGGACAGGGAAGGCACTGAAGCTTTCTTT. The V and J genes are TRBV9 and TRBJ1-1; 9 bases line up with TRBD1. The V segment lost 4 bases and the J segment 4 bases; nucleotides outside the gene matches: 8. The CDR3 is 15 amino acids. CDR1 is SGDLS and CDR2 is YYNGEE in the germline V gene. The full variable domain, completed using reference TRBV9 and TRBJ1-1, is DSGVTQTPKHLITATGQRVTLRCSPRSGDLSVYWYQQSLDQGLQFLIQYYNGEERAKGNILERFSAQQFPDLHSELNLSSLELGDSALYFCASSPRDREGTEAFFGQGTRLTVV.